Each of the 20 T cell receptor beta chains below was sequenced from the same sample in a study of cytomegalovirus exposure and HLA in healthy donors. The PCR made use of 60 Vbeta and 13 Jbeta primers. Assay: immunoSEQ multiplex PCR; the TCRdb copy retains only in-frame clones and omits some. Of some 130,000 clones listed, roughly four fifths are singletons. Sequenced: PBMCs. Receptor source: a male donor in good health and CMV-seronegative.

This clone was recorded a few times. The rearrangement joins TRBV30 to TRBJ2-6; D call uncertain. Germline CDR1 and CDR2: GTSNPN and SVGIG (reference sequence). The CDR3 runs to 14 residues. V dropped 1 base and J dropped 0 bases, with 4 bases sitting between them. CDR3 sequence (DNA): TGTGCCTGGAGTGACTTCTCTGGGGCCAACGTCCTGACTTTC. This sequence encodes CAWSDFSGANVLTF.

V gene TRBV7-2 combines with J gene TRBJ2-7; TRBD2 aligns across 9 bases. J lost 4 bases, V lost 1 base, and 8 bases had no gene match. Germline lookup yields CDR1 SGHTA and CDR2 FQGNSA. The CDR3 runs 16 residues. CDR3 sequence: CASSLVPGLATYEQYF. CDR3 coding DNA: TGTGCCAGCAGCTTAGTACCGGGACTAGCCACTTACGAGCAGTACTTC.

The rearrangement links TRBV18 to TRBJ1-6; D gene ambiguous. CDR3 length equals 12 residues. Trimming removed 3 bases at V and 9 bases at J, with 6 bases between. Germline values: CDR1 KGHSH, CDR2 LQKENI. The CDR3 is CASSPEGSPLHF. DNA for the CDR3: TGTGCCAGCTCACCTGAGGGTTCACCCCTCCACTTT.

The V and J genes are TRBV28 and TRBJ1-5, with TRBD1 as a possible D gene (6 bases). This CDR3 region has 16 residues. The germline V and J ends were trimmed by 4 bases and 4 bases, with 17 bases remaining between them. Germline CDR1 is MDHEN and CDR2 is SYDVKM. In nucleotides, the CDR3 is TGTGCCAGCAGTTCGGTGGGCCAAGGGGGTAATCAGCCCCAGCATTTT. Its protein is CASSSVGQGGNQPQHF.

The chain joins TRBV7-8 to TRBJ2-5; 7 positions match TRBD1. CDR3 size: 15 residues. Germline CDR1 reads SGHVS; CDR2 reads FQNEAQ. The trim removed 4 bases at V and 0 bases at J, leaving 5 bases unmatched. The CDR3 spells CASSYRQGNQETQYF. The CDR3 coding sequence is TGTGCCAGCAGCTACCGACAGGGCAACCAAGAGACCCAGTACTTC.

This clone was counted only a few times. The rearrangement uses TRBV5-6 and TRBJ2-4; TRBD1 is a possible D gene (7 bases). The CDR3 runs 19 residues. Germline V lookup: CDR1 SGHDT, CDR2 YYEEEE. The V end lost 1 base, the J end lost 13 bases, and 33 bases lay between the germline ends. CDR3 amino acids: CASSLLGGGQGPGGFKQYF. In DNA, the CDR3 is TGTGCCAGCAGCTTGTTAGGAGGAGGGCAGGGTCCAGGGGGTTTTAAACAGTACTTC.

The CDR3 protein is CASRSETGADGYTF. CDR3 DNA: TGTGCCAGCAGATCTGAGACAGGGGCCGATGGCTACACCTTC. The chain recombines TRBV6-1 with TRBJ1-2, with 8 bases aligning to TRBD1. This CDR3 is built from 14 residues. Germline CDR1 MNHNS, CDR2 SASEGT. Unmatched junction bases numbered 9, after V lost 6 bases and J lost 6 bases.

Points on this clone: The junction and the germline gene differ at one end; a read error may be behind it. The CDR3 bases are TGTTCCAGCAGCCCTAACATTCGACTAGCGAGGGGCGAGCAGTACTTC. Its protein product is CSSSPNIRLARGEQYF. V usage is TRBV7-9 and J usage is TRBJ2-7, with 8 positions matching TRBD2. Germline V gene sequence: CDR1 SEHNR, CDR2 FQNEAQ (reference sequence). The CDR3 contains 16 residues. Full variable domain (outside the CDR3, taken from reference TRBV7-9 and TRBJ2-7): DTGVSQNPRHKITKRGQNVTFRCDPISEHNRLYWYRQTLGQGPEFLTYFQNEAQLEKSRLLSDRFSAERPKGSFSTLEIQRTEQGDSAMYLCSSSPNIRLARGEQYFGPGTRLTVT.

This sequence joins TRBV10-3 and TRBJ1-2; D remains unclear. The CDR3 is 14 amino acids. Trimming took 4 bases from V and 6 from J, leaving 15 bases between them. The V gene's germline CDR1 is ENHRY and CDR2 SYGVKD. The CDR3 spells CAISGLPNFDGYTF. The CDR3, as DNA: TGTGCCATCAGTGGATTGCCCAACTTCGATGGCTACACCTTC.

In nucleotides, the CDR3 is TGTGCCAGCAGTCTGGGGGGTCAGGGAGGGAACACTGAAGCTTTCTTT. It is translated as CASSLGGQGGNTEAFF. This chain uses TRBV27 with TRBJ1-1; D is perhaps TRBD1 (5 bases). The ends were cut back, 5 bases at V and 1 base at J, with 17 bases in the middle. CDR1 and CDR2 from the germline V gene are MNHEY and SMNVEV (reference sequence). The CDR3 covers 16 residues.

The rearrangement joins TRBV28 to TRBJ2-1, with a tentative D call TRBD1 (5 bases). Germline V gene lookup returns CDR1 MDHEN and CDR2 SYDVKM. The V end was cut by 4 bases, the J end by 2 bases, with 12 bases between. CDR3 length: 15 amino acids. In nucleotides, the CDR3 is TGTGCCAGCAGTTCACAGGTGGTGACCTACAATGAGCAGTTCTTC. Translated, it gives CASSSQVVTYNEQFF.

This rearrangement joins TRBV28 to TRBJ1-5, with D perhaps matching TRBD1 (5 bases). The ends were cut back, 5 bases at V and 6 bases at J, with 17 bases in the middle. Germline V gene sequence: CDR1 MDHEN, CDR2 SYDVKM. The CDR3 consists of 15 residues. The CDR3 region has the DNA TGTGCCAGCAGTCCCACCTGGGGCGAACGTCAGCCCCAGCATTTT. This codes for CASSPTWGERQPQHF.

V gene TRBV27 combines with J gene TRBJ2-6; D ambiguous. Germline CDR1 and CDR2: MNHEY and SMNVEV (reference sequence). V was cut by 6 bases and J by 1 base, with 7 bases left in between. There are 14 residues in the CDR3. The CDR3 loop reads CASSSGSGANVLTF. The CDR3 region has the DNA TGTGCCAGCAGCTCAGGTTCTGGGGCCAACGTCCTGACTTTC.

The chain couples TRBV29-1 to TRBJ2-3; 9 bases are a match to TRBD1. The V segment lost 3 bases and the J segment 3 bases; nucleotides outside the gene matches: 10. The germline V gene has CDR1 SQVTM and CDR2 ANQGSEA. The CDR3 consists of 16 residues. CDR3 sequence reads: CSVDAPDRGKTDTQYF. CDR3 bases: TGCAGCGTTGACGCTCCGGACAGGGGAAAGACAGATACGCAGTATTTT.

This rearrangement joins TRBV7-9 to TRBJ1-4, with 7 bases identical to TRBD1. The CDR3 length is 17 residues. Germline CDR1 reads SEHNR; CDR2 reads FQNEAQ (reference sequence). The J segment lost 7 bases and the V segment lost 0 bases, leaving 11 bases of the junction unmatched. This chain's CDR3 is CASSLADGQVVGEKLFF. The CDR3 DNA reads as TGTGCCAGCAGCTTAGCGGATGGACAGGTCGTTGGTGAAAAACTGTTTTTT.

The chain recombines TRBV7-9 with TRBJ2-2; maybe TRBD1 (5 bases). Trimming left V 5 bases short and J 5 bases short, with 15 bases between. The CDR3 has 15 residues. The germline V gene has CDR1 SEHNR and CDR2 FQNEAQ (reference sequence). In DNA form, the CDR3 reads TGTGCCAGCAGCCCCCCAGGGTTAGAAACCGGGGAGCTGTTTTTT. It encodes CASSPPGLETGELFF.

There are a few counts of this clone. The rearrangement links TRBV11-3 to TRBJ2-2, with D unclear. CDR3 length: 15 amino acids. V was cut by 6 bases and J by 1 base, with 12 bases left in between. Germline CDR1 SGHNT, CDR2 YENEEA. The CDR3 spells CASSPTSGNTGELFF. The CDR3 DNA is TGTGCCAGCAGTCCGACCTCAGGGAACACCGGGGAGCTGTTTTTT. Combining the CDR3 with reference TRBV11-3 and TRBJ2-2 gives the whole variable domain EAGVVQSPRYKIIEKKQPVAFWCNPISGHNTLYWYLQNLGQGPELLIRYENEEAVDDSQLPKDRFSAERLKGVDSTLKIQPAELGDSAVYLCASSPTSGNTGELFFGEGSRLTVL.

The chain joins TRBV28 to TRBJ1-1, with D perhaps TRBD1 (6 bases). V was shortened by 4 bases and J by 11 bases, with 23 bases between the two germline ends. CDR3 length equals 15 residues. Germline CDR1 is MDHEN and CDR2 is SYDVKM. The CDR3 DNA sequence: TGTGCCAGCAGTTCACCCCCGCAGGGGCCCCGGTGGGCTTTCTTT. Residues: CASSSPPQGPRWAFF.

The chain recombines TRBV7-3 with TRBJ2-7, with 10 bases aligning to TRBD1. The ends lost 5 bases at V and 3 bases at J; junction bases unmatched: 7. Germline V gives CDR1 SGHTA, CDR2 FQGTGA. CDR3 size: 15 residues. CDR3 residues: CASSGPGTGVYEQYF. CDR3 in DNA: TGTGCCAGCAGCGGCCCCGGGACAGGGGTCTACGAGCAGTACTTC.

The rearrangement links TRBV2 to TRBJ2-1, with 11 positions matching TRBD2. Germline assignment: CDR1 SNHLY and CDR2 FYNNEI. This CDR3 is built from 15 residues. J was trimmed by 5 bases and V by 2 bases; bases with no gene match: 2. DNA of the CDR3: TGTGCCAGCAGTGAACATAGCGGGAGGGACAATGAGCAGTTCTTC. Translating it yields CASSEHSGRDNEQFF.